A selection of T cell receptor beta chains follows, all from one sample in a study of shared clonotypes between healthy human individuals. TCRdb's copy holds only in-frame clones and misses some; the assay was immunoSEQ multiplex PCR. The sample holds 2.3 million or so clones; approximately 93% are singletons and the top ten take about 0.41%. Sequencing used naive CD4+ T cells from PBMCs. These receptors were taken from a young man in good health. Some clones in this sample may be carry-over from other donors' samples. Each CDR3 is given with its conserved first and last residue. The order of the fields is CDR3 protein, CDR3 DNA, J gene, clone size, V gene, CDR3 length, D gene. A D gene is named only where the DNA matches it firmly. Rows may omit the clone size; those that give it use once, few, many or a size class.

CASSGGTGAYHEQYF | TGTGCCAGCAGCGGGGGGACAGGGGCTTATCACGAGCAGTACTTC | TRBJ2-7 | - | TRBV5-6 | 15 | TRBD1
CASSLEPYGYTF | TGTGCCAGCAGCTTGGAACCTTATGGCTACACCTTC | TRBJ1-2 | - | TRBV5-6 | 12 | -
CASSKKASGTSTDTQYF | TGTGCCAGCAGCAAAAAGGCTAGCGGCACTAGCACAGATACGCAGTATTTT | TRBJ2-3 | - | TRBV21-1 | 17 | -
CASSTTGYGSNQPQHF | TGTGCCAGCTCAACGACAGGGTACGGTAGCAATCAGCCCCAGCATTTT | TRBJ1-5 | few | TRBV18 | 16 | TRBD1
CASSKSAETQYF | TGTGCCAGTAGTAAGTCCGCAGAGACCCAGTACTTC | TRBJ2-5 | once | TRBV19 | 12 | -
CAWGTGQETQYF | TGTGCCTGGGGGACAGGCCAAGAGACCCAGTACTTC | TRBJ2-5 | - | TRBV30 | 12 | TRBD1
CSVEDKEKETQYF | TGCAGCGTTGAAGATAAGGAAAAAGAGACCCAGTACTTC | TRBJ2-5 | once | TRBV29-1 | 13 | -
CASSLVGLIREQFF | TGCGCCAGCAGCTTGGTAGGGTTAATTCGTGAGCAGTTCTTC | TRBJ2-1 | - | TRBV5-1 | 14 | -
CASSLPGFEQFF | TGCGCCAGCAGCCTACCGGGATTTGAGCAGTTCTTC | TRBJ2-1 | - | TRBV5-1 | 12 | -
CASMGTTEKLFF | TGTGCCAGCATGGGGACGACTGAAAAACTGTTTTTT | TRBJ1-4 | - | TRBV6-1 | 12 | -
CASSPLAGVRYEQYF | TGTGCCAGCAGTCCACTAGCGGGAGTTCGCTACGAGCAGTACTTC | TRBJ2-7 | - | TRBV27 | 15 | TRBD2
CASSLGLDTEAFF | TGCGCCAGCAGCTTGGGCCTGGACACTGAAGCTTTCTTT | TRBJ1-1 | - | TRBV5-1 | 13 | -
CASSLIGGREETQYF | TGCGCCAGCAGTCTAATTGGGGGGCGGGAAGAGACCCAGTACTTC | TRBJ2-5 | - | TRBV5-1 | 15 | -
CASSFARGSGTDTQYF | TGTGCCAGCAGTTTTGCCAGGGGAAGCGGCACAGATACGCAGTATTTT | TRBJ2-3 | - | TRBV28 | 16 | -
CASSYPDQEAFF | TGTGCCAGCAGTTACCCGGACCAGGAAGCTTTCTTT | TRBJ1-1 | few | TRBV6-7 | 12 | -
CASSWDGLAGAIEQYF | TGCGCCAGCAGCTGGGACGGACTAGCGGGAGCAATCGAGCAGTACTTC | TRBJ2-7 | - | TRBV5-1 | 16 | TRBD2
CASRGDRRYTF | TGTGCCAGCAGGGGGGATCGCCGCTACACCTTC | TRBJ1-2 | - | TRBV25-1 | 11 | -
CASSPGGLTETQYF | TGTGCCAGCTCACCCGGGGGGTTAACGGAGACCCAGTACTTC | TRBJ2-5 | - | TRBV18 | 14 | TRBD2
CASGSGDSYEQYF | TGTGCCAGCGGTAGCGGGGACTCCTACGAGCAGTACTTC | TRBJ2-7 | - | TRBV7-6 | 13 | TRBD2
CASSFTANYGYTF | TGTGCCAGCAGTTTCACCGCTAACTATGGCTACACCTTC | TRBJ1-2 | once | TRBV27 | 13 | -
CASSSSGTSGSAGELFF | TGTGCCAGCAGCTCTTCGGGGACTAGCGGGAGTGCCGGGGAGCTGTTTTTT | TRBJ2-2 | - | TRBV7-2 | 17 | TRBD2
CASSSQGTGGTEAFF | TGTGCCAGCAGCTCGCAAGGGACAGGGGGAACTGAAGCTTTCTTT | TRBJ1-1 | - | TRBV7-2 | 15 | TRBD1
CASRRQGALYGYTF | TGTGCCAGTAGGAGACAGGGGGCTCTGTATGGCTACACCTTC | TRBJ1-2 | - | TRBV19 | 14 | TRBD1
CASSVSGTYNEQFF | TGTGCCAGCAGCGTTAGCGGAACCTACAATGAGCAGTTCTTC | TRBJ2-1 | once | TRBV9 | 14 | -
CAWSVKTGGGYEQYF | TGTGCCTGGAGTGTTAAGACAGGGGGCGGCTACGAGCAGTACTTC | TRBJ2-7 | - | TRBV30 | 15 | TRBD1
CASSLTTGGGTEKLFF | TGTGCCAGCAGTCTTACTACAGGGGGCGGGACTGAAAAACTGTTTTTT | TRBJ1-4 | - | TRBV28 | 16 | TRBD1
CSAAIGGREDTQYF | TGCAGCGCCGCAATTGGGGGCCGGGAAGATACGCAGTATTTT | TRBJ2-3 | - | TRBV29-1 | 14 | -
CATSRGPLHEKLFF | TGTGCCACCAGCAGGGGGCCGCTTCATGAAAAACTGTTTTTT | TRBJ1-4 | - | TRBV15 | 14 | -
CASSLALGGGGTEAFF | TGTGCCAGCAGCTTAGCGCTAGGGGGCGGAGGGACTGAAGCTTTCTTT | TRBJ1-1 | - | TRBV7-8 | 16 | TRBD1
CASSLGGEGYTF | TGTGCCAGCAGCTTAGGAGGGGAGGGCTACACCTTC | TRBJ1-2 | - | TRBV7-9 | 12 | -
CASSLSQPRRGYTF | TGTGCCAGCAGTTTATCCCAACCGCGGAGAGGCTACACCTTC | TRBJ1-2 | - | TRBV28 | 14 | -
CASSQAGTNNEQFF | TGCGCCAGCAGCCAAGCCGGGACGAACAATGAGCAGTTCTTC | TRBJ2-1 | - | TRBV4-1 | 14 | -
CASSPWTDTLNTGELFF | TGTGCCAGCAGCCCATGGACAGACACCTTGAACACCGGGGAGCTGTTTTTT | TRBJ2-2 | - | TRBV9 | 17 | -
CATGLAGGGDTQYF | TGTGCCACCGGACTAGCGGGAGGGGGTGATACGCAGTATTTT | TRBJ2-3 | - | TRBV10-3 | 14 | TRBD2
CASSSDRWNEKLFF | TGTGCCAGCAGCTCTGACAGGTGGAATGAAAAACTGTTTTTT | TRBJ1-4 | - | TRBV7-2 | 14 | -
CASSPTSPLGELFF | TGTGCCAGCAGCCCTACGTCTCCCCTCGGGGAGCTGTTTTTT | TRBJ2-2 | - | TRBV7-3 | 14 | -
CASSLVSGPLEQYF | TGTGCCAGCAGCTTAGTTAGCGGCCCCCTCGAGCAGTACTTC | TRBJ2-7 | many | TRBV7-9 | 14 | -
CANNRGNQPQHF | TGTGCCAACAACAGGGGTAATCAGCCCCAGCATTTT | TRBJ1-5 | - | TRBV14 | 12 | TRBD1
CASSPFDRGGETQYF | TGTGCCAGCAGCCCCTTTGACAGGGGAGGTGAGACCCAGTACTTC | TRBJ2-5 | once | TRBV5-4 | 15 | TRBD1
CASSPTGGRETQYF | TGTGCCAGCTCACCGACAGGGGGCAGGGAGACCCAGTACTTC | TRBJ2-5 | once | TRBV18 | 14 | TRBD1
CASSDEEGGVYGYTF | TGTGCCAGCAGTGATGAGGAGGGGGGGGTGTATGGCTACACCTTC | TRBJ1-2 | - | TRBV25-1 | 15 | -
CASSLLTGLGNTIYF | TGTGCCAGCAGTTTACTGACAGGGTTAGGAAACACCATATATTTT | TRBJ1-3 | - | TRBV28 | 15 | TRBD1
CASSRDGWYQETQYF | TGTGCCAGCAGCCGGGACGGTTGGTACCAAGAGACCCAGTACTTC | TRBJ2-5 | - | TRBV7-3 | 15 | -